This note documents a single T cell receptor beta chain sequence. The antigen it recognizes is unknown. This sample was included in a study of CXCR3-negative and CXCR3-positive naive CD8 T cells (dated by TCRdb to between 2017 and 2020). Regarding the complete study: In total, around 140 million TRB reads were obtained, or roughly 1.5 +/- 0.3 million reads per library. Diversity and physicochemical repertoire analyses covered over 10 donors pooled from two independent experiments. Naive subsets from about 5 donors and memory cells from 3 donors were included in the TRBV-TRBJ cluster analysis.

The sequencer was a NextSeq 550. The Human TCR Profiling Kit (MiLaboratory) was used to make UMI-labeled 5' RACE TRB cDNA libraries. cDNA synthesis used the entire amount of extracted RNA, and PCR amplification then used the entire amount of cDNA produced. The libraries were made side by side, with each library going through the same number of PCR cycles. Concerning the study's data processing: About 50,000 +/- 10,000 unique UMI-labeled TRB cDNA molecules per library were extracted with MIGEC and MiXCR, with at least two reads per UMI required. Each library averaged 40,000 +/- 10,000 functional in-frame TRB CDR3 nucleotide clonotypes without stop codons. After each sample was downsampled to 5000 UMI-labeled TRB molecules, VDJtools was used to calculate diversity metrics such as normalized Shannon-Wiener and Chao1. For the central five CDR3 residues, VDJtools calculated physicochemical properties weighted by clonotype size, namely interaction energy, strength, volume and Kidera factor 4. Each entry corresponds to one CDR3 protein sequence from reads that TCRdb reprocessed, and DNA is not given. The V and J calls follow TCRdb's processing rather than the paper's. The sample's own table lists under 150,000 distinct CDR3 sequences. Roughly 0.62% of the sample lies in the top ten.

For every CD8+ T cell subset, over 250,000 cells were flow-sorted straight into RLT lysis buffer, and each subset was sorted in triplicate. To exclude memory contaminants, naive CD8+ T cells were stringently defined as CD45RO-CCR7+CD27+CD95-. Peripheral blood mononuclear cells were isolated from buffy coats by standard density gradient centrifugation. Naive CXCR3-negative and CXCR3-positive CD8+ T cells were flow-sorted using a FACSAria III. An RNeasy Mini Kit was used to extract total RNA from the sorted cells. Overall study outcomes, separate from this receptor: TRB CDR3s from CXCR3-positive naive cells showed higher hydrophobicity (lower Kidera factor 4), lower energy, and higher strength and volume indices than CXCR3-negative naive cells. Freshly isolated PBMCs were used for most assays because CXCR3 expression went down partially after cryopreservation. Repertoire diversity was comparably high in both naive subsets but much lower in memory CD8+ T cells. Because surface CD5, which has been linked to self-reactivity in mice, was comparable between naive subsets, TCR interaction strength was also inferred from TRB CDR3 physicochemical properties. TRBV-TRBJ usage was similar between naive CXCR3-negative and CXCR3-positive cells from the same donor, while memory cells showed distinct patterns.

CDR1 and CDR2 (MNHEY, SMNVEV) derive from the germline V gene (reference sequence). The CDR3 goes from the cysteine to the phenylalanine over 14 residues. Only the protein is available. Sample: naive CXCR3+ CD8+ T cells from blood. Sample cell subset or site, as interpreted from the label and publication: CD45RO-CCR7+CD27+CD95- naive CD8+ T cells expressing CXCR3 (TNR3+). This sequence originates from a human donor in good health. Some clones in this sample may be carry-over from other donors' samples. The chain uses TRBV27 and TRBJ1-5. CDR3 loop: CASSLGAENQPQHF.